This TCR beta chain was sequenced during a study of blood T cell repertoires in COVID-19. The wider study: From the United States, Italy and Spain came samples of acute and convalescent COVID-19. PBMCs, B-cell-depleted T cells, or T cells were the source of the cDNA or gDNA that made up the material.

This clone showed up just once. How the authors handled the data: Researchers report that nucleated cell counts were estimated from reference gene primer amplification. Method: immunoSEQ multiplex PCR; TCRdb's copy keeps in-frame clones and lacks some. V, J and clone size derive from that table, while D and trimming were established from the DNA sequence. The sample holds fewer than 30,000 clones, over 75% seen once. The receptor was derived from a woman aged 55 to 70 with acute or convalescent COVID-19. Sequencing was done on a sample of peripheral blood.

The CDR3 spells CASSQDISGAMGETQYF. DNA for the CDR3: TGCGCCAGCAGCCAAGATATTTCAGGCGCAATGGGAGAGACCCAGTACTTC. The rearrangement joins TRBV4-1 to TRBJ2-5; D gene uncertain. Germline CDR1 is MGHRA and CDR2 is YSYEKL. The CDR3 extends over 17 amino acids. V was trimmed by 0 bases and J by 4 bases, leaving 18 bases between them.